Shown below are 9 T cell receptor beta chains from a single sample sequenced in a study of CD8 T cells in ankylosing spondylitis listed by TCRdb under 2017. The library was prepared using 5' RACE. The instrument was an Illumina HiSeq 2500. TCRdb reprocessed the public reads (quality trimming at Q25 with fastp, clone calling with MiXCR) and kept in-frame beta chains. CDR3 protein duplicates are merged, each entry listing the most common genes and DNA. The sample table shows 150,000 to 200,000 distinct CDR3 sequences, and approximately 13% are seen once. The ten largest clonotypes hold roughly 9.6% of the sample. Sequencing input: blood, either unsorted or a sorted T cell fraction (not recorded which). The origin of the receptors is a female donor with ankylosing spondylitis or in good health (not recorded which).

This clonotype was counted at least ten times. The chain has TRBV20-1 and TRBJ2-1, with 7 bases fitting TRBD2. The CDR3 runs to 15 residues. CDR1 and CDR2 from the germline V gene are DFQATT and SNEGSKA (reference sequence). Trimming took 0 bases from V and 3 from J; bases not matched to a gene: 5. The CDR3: CSARDPPSGYNEQFF. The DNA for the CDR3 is TGCAGTGCTAGAGATCCCCCTAGCGGCTACAATGAGCAGTTCTTC.

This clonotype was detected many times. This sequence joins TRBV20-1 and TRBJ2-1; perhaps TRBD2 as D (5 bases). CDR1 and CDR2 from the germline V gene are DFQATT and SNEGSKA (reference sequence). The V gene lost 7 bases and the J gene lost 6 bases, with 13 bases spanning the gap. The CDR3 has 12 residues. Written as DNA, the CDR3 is TGCAGTGTCAGAGAGGGCGGCAATGAGCAGTTCTTC. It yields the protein CSVREGGNEQFF.

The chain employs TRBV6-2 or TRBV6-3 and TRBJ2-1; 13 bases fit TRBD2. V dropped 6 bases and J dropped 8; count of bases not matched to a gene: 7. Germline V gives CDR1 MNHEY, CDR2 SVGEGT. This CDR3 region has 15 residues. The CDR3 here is CASRSTSGRTYEQFF. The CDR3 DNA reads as TGTGCCAGCAGGTCGACTAGCGGGAGGACCTATGAGCAGTTCTTC.

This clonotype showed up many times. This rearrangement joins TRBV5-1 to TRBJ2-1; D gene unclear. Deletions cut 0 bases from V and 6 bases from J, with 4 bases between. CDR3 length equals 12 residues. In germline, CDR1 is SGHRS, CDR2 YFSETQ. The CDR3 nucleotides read TGCGCCAGCAGCTTGGCCCTCAATGAGCAGTTCTTC. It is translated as CASSLALNEQFF.

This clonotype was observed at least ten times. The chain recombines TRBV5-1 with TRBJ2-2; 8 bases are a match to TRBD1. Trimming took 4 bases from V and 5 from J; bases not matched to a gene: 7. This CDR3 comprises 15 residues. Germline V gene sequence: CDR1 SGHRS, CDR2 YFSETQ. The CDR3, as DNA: TGCGCCAGCAGCGGGTGGACAGGGACTACCGGGGAGCTGTTTTTT. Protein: CASSGWTGTTGELFF.

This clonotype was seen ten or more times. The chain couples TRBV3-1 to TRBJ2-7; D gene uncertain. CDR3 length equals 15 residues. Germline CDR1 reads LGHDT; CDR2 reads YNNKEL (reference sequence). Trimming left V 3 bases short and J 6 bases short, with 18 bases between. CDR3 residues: CASSQHYTVSREQYF. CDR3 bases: TGTGCCAGCAGCCAGCATTATACTGTCTCTCGCGAGCAGTACTTC.

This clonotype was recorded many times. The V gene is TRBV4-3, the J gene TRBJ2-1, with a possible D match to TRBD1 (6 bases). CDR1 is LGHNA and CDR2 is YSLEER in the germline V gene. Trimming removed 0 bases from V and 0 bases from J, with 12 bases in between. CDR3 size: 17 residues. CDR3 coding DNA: TGCGCCAGCAGCCAAGAATGGAACAGGGTCTCCTACAATGAGCAGTTCTTC. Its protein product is CASSQEWNRVSYNEQFF.

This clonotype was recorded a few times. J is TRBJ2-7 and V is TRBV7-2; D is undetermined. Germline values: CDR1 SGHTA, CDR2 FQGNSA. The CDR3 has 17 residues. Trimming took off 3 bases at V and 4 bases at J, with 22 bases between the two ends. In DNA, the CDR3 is TGTGCCAGCAGCTTCACCCCCGGACGGAGTAAGGGTTACGAGCAGTACTTC. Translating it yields CASSFTPGRSKGYEQYF. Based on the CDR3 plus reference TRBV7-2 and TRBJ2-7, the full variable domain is GAGVSQSPSNKVTEKGKDVELRCDPISGHTALYWYRQSLGQGLEFLIYFQGNSAPDKSGLPSDRFSAERTGGSVSTLTIQRTQQEDSAVYLCASSFTPGRSKGYEQYFGPGTRLTVT.

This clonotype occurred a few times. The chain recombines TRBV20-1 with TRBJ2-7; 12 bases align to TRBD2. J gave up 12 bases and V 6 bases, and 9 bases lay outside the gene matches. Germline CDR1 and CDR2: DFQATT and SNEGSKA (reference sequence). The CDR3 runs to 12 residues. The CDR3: CSASGLAGYSYF. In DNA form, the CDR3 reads TGCAGTGCCAGCGGACTAGCGGGATACTCGTACTTC.